This TCR beta chain came from a study of blood T cells in healthy people across ages. CDR3 length equals 15 residues. Germline CDR1 and CDR2: MNHEY and SMNVEV (reference sequence). The total RNA that was extracted per sample amounted to at least 6 micrograms. General study points: As naive T cell percentage varied, TCR beta diversity correlated strongly with it.

A word on this clonotype: Its antigen is not identified.

A J-beta primer mix and a sample-barcoded 5' primer were used in a second PCR of about 6 to 12 cycles. TCRdb analysed the 5' RACE reads with MiXCR anew, one entry per CDR3 protein. The repertoire holds around 1,600,000 distinct CDR3 sequences, with roughly 43% as singletons. The genes are TRBV27 and TRBJ2-5; 7 bases match TRBD2. The J call may be wrong; the DNA end is better matched by TRBJ2-7. This clonotype originated in a woman aged 18-29 years in good health. The source material was blood. The CDR3 protein is CASSLVAGVGSEQYF. CDR3 in DNA: TGTGCCAGCAGTTTGGTCGCGGGAGTAGGGTCCGAGCAGTACTTC.